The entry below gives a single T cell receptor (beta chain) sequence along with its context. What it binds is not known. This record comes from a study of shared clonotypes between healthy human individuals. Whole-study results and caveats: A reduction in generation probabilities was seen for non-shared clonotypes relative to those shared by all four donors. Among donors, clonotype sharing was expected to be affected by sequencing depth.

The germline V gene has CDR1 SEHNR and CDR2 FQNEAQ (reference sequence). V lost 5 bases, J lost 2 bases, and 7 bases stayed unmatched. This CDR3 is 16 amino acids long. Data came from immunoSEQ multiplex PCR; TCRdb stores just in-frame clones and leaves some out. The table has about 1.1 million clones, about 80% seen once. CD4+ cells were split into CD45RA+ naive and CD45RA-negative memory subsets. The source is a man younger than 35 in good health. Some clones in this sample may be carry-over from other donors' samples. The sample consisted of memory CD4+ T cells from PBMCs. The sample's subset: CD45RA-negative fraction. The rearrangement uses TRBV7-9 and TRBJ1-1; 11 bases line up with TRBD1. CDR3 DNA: TGTGCCAGCAGCATTCCCGGGACAGGGGGAAACACTGAAGCTTTCTTT. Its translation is CASSIPGTGGNTEAFF.